This TCR beta chain was sequenced in a study of T cell repertoires and HLA-DP antigens. Study-wide background: In vitro CD4+ alloreactivity was against HeLa-presented HLA-DP. Average DNA input: roughly 0.2 ug for CD137+CD4+ sorts, approximately 1,200 ng pre-culture. Whole-study findings and limits: Clones undetected before culture averaged 36.3% against one allele and 50% to 55% against the other.

Data came from immunoSEQ multiplex PCR; TCRdb stores just in-frame clones and leaves some out. This sample has about 89,000 clones, with roughly nine tenths found just once. Remarks on this clone: Antigen unknown.

The V gene end was trimmed by 0 bases and the J gene end by 4 bases; junction bases not matched to a gene: 0. Germline V gene sequence: CDR1 LGHNT, CDR2 FRNRAP. CDR3 length: 16 amino acids. The chain uses TRBV12-5 and TRBJ2-1, with 13 bases identical to TRBD2. Sample: CD4+ T cells from PBMCs. The source is a man aged 50 to 60 in good health and CMV-seronegative. The CDR3 spells CASGLVLAGGYNEQFF. CDR3 DNA sequence: TGTGCTAGTGGTTTGGTACTAGCGGGGGGGTACAATGAGCAGTTCTTC.